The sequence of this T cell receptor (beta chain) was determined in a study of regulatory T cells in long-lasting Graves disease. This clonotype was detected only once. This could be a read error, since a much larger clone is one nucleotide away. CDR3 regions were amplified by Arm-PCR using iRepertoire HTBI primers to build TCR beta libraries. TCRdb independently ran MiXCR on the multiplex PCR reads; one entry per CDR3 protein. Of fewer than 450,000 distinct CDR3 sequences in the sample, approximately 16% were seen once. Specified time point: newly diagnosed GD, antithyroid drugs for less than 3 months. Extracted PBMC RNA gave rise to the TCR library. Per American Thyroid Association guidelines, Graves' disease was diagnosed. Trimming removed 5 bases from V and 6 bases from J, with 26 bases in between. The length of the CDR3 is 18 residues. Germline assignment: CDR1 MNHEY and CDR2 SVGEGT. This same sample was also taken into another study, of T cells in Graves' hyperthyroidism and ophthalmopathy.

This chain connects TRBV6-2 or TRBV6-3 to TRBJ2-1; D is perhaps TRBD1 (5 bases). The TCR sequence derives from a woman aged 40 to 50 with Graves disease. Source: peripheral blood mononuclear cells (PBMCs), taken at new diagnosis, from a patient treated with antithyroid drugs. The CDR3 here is CASSESPQGSTTINEQFF. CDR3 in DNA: TGTGCCAGCAGTGAATCCCCCCAGGGTAGCACCACCATCAATGAGCAGTTCTTC.